This passage covers 12 T cell receptor beta chains from one sample sequenced in a study of shared clonotypes between healthy human individuals. TCRdb's table, derived via immunoSEQ multiplex PCR, lists solely in-frame clones and lacks some. Of fewer than 3 million clones listed, under 95% are singletons. Material: naive CD4+ T cells from PBMCs. Subset given: CD45RA+ positively selected. The receptor set was obtained from a man between 18 and 35 years old in good health. Some clones in this sample may be carry-over from other donors' samples.

The genes are TRBV5-1 and TRBJ1-2; TRBD1 aligns across 9 bases. The CDR3 covers 15 residues. The germline V gene has CDR1 SGHRS and CDR2 YFSETQ. The junction had 8 bases not matched to a gene; V was cut back by 0 bases and J by 8 bases. The CDR3 sequence: CASSLAGQGPEGYTF. The CDR3 region has the DNA TGCGCCAGCAGCTTGGCTGGACAGGGGCCTGAGGGCTACACCTTC.

The chain couples TRBV4-1 to TRBJ2-7, with 12 bases matching TRBD1. The germline V gene has CDR1 MGHRA and CDR2 YSYEKL. The CDR3 extends over 13 amino acids. Losses at the gene ends were 9 bases for V and 6 bases for J; bases not matched to a gene: 6. This CDR3 is CASSGTGGIEQYF. DNA of the CDR3: TGCGCCAGTTCCGGGACAGGGGGCATCGAGCAGTACTTC.

This chain joins TRBV7-2 and TRBJ2-5; 8 bases line up with TRBD2. Judging by the DNA end, TRBJ2-7 fits better; the J call may be wrong. The CDR3 extends over 14 amino acids. CDR1 and CDR2 from the germline V gene are SGHTA and FQGNSA. The CDR3, as DNA: TGTGCCAGCAGCCCCCCCGCTAGCGGGTACGAGCAGTACTTC. Amino acids: CASSPPASGYEQYF.

The gene calls are TRBV9 and TRBJ2-7, with TRBD2 matching over 9 bases. CDR1 SGDLS and CDR2 YYNGEE come from the germline V gene. The CDR3 has 14 residues. The junction had 2 bases not matched to a gene; V was cut back by 1 base and J by 3 bases. CDR3 nucleotide sequence: TGTGCCAGCAGCGTATCTAGCGGGAACTACGAGCAGTACTTC. Protein product: CASSVSSGNYEQYF.

This chain joins TRBV10-3 and TRBJ2-7; 15 positions match TRBD2. V was clipped by 4 bases and J by 0 bases; unmatched bases: 13. Germline V lookup: CDR1 ENHRY, CDR2 SYGVKD. The CDR3 is 20 residues long. CDR3 sequence: CAISGPIGLAGGQSSYEQYF. Written as DNA, the CDR3 is TGTGCCATCAGTGGCCCAATAGGACTAGCGGGAGGGCAAAGCTCCTACGAGCAGTACTTC.

The V and J genes are TRBV4-2 and TRBJ2-1; 10 bases agree with TRBD2. The length of the CDR3 is 16 residues. After removal of 0 bases from V and 8 bases from J, the junction contained 7 bases not matched to a gene. Germline V gene data show CDR1 as LGHNA and CDR2 as YNFKEQ. The DNA of the CDR3 is TGTGCCAGCAGCCAAGACAGGCCTAGCGGGAGCTATGAGCAGTTCTTC. This codes for CASSQDRPSGSYEQFF.

The V gene is TRBV5-1, the J gene TRBJ1-5; 11 bases map to TRBD1. This CDR3 has 14 amino acids. V gave up 2 bases and J gave up 8 bases; unmatched junction bases: 3. The V gene's germline CDR1 is SGHRS and CDR2 YFSETQ. This CDR3 is CASSFGTGGEPQHF. The CDR3 region has the DNA TGCGCCAGCAGCTTTGGGACAGGGGGAGAGCCCCAGCATTTT.

This clone was seen only once. The same CDR3 also results from other DNA sequences found in this sample. This rearrangement joins TRBV18 to TRBJ2-5; D is undetermined. The CDR3 has 13 residues. Germline V CDR1 and CDR2: KGHSH, LQKENI. V was clipped by 6 bases and J by 1 base, with 9 bases between them. The CDR3 here is CASSPGLQETQYF. In DNA form, the CDR3 reads TGTGCCAGCTCTCCCGGGCTCCAAGAGACCCAGTACTTC.

This clone came up once. V gene TRBV5-1 combines with J gene TRBJ2-5; D may be TRBD2 (5 bases). The V end was cut by 4 bases, the J end by 5 bases, with 9 bases between. Looked up from germline, CDR1 is SGHRS and CDR2 is YFSETQ. The CDR3 has 12 residues. CDR3 nucleotides: TGCGCCAGCAGCGTTCCGGGGGAGACCCAGTACTTC. Translated, it gives CASSVPGETQYF.

The chain uses TRBV29-1 and TRBJ2-5; D might be TRBD2 (5 bases). Trimming took off 4 bases at V and 4 bases at J, with 16 bases between the two ends. Germline V gives CDR1 SQVTM, CDR2 ANQGSEA. The CDR3 length is 14 residues. The CDR3 bases are TGCAGCGTTGGGACCACTAGTTGGGGAGAGACCCAGTACTTC. Translating it yields CSVGTTSWGETQYF.

The chain uses TRBV28 and TRBJ2-3; D unresolved. V was shortened by 3 bases and J by 7 bases, with 5 bases between the two germline ends. This CDR3 region has 11 residues. Germline V gene sequence: CDR1 MDHEN, CDR2 SYDVKM. CDR3 in DNA: TGTGCCAGCAGTTTTAAGAATACGCAGTATTTT. Protein sequence: CASSFKNTQYF.

The chain couples TRBV6-5 to TRBJ1-2; D possibly corresponds to TRBD1 (5 bases). Between the trimmed V and J ends, which lost 7 bases and 3 bases, there was a span of 9 bases. The CDR3 has 12 amino acids. CDR1 MNHEY and CDR2 SVGAGI come from the germline V gene. This CDR3 reads CASTQGDYGYTF. CDR3 DNA: TGTGCCAGCACCCAGGGTGACTATGGCTACACCTTC.